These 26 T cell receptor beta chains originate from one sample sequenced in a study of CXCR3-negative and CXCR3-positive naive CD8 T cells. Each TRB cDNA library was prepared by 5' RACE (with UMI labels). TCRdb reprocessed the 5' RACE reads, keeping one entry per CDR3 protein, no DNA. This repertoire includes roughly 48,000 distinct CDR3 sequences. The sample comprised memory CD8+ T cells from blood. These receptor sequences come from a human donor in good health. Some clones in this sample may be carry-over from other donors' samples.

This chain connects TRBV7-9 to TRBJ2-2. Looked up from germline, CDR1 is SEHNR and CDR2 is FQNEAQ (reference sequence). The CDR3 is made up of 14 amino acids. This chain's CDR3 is CASSSPENTGELFF.

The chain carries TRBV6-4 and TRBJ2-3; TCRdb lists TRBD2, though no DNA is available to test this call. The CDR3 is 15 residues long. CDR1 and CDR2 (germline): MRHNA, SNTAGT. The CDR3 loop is CASSDGGGAVDTQYF.

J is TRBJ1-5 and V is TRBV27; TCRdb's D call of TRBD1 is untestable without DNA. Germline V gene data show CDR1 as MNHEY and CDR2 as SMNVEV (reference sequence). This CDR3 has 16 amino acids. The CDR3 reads CASRIRGTDSNQPQHF.

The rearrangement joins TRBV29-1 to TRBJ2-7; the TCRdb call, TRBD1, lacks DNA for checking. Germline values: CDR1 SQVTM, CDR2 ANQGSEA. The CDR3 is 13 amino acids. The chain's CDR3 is CSVGQGQEYEQYF.

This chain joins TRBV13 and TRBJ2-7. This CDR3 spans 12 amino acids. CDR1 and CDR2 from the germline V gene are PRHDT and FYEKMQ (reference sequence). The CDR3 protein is CASSSPLNEQYF.

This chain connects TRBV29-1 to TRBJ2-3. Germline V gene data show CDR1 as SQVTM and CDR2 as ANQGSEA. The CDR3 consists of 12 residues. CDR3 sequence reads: CSVTGTTDTQYF.

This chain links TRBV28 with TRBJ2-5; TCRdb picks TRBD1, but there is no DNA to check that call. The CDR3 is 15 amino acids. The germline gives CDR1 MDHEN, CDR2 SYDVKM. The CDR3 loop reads CASSRRPGLGETQYF.

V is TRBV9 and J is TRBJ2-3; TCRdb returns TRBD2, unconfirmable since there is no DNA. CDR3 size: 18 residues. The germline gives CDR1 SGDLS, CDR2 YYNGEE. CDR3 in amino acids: CASSASPGLAGVGDTQYF.

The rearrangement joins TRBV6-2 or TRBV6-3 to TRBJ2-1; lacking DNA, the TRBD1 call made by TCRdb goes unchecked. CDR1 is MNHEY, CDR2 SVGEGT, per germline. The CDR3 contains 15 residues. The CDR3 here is CASSLAGGGPNEQFF.

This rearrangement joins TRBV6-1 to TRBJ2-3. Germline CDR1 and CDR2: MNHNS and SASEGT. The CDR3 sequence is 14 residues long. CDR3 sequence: CANSELLDTDTQYF.

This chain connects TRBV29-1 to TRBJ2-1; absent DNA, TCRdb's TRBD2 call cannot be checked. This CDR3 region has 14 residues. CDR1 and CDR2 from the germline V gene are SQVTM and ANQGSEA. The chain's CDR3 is CSVLRASGGNEQFF.

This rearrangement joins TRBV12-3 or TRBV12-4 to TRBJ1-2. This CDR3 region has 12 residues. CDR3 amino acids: CASSFDPYGYTF.

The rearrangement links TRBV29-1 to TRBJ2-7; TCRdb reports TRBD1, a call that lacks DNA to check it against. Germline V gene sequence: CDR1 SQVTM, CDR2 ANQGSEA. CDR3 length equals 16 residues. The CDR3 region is CSVRPGGQGLDYEQYF.

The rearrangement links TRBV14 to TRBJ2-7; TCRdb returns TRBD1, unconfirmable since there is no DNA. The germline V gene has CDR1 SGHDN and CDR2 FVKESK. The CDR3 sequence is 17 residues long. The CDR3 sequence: CASSQEKGRGLYYEQYF.

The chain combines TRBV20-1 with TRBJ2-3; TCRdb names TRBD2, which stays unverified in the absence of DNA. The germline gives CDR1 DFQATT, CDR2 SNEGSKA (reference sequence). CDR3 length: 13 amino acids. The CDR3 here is CSAVSGARDTQYF.

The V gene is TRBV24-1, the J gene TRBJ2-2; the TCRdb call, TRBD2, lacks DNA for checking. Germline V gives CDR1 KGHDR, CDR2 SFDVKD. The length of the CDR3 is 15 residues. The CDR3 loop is CATGGIGRITGELFF.

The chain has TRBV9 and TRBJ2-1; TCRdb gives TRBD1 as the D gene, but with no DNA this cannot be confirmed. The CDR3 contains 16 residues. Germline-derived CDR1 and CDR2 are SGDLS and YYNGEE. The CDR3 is CASSVQGRGLYNEQFF.

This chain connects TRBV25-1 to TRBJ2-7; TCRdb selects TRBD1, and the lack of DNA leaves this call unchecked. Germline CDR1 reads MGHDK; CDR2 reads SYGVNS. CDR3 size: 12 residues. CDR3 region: CASSGGAREQYF.

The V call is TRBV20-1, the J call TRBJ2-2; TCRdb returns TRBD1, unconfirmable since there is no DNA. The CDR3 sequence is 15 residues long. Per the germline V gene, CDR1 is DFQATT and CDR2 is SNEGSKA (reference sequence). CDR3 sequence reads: CSARGGTGDTGELFF.

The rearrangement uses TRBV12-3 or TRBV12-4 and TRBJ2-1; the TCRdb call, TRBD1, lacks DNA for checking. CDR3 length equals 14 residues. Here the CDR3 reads CASSAGHYYNEQFF.

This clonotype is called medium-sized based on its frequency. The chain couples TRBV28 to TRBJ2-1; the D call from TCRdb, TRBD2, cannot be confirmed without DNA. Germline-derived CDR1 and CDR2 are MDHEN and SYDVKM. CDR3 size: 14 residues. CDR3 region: CASSLGTSLDEQFF.

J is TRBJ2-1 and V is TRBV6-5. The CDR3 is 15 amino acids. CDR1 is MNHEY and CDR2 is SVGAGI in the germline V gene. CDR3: CASSQDGSSYNEQFF.

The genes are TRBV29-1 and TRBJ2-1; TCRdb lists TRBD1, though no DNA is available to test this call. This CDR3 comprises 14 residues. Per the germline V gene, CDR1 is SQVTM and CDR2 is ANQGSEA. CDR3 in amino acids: CSVEVGGAYNEQFF.

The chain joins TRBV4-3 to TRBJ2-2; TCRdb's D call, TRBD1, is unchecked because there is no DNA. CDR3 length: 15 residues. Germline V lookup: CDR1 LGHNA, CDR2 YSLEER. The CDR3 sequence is CASSQTQDLRGELFF.

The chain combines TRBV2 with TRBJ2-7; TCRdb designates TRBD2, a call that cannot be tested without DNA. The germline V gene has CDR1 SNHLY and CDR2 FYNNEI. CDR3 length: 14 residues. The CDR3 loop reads CASSDYRPIYEQYF.

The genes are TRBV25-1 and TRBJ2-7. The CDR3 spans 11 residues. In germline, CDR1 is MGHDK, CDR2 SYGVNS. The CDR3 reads CASSELREQYF.